Sequencing of this TCR beta chain was carried out in a study of metastatic and nonmetastatic thyroid tumors. About the research overall: A comparison of repertoires was made across blood and tumor or nodule tissue from malignant and benign thyroid patients.

This clone was picked up a small number of times. Its antigen remains unknown. Findings and caveats of the study: Malignant thyroid tumors reportedly had TCR beta diversity that was significantly higher than in benign nodules, in blood and tumor.

The CDR3 contains 13 residues. Germline loops: CDR1 MDHEN, CDR2 SYDVKM. Trimming cost V 3 bases and J 8 bases, with 13 bases left between them. Nobody among the patients had been given any treatment before thyroid surgery. Per the study methods: Variation in CDR3 across clinicopathological groups served as the basis for constructing a distant-metastasis classifier in papillary thyroid cancer. From the PCR reads, TCRdb re-called clones with MiXCR. The V and J calls follow TCRdb's processing rather than the paper's. The table shows some 14,000 clones, with about 23% occurring only once. The V and J genes are TRBV28 and TRBJ1-2, with D maybe TRBD1 (5 bases). The receptor was isolated from a female donor with papillary thyroid cancer or a benign thyroid nodule (not recorded which). Some clones in this sample may be carry-over from other donors' samples. The specimen sequenced was blood. CDR3 residues: CASSFGGERGYTF. As DNA, the CDR3 is TGTGCCAGCAGTTTCGGGGGGGAGCGCGGCTACACCTTC.